This T cell receptor beta chain was sequenced in a study of blood T cell repertoires in COVID-19 (dated by TCRdb to the early 2020s). As for the study more broadly: Collaborator samples came from the United States, Italy and Spain and covered acute and convalescent phases of COVID-19. The repertoires were released in a freely available public database meant as a resource for research on the immune response to SARS-CoV-2. Subjects who had been exposed to COVID-19, were actively infected with it, or had recovered from it provided the deeply sampled blood TCRbeta repertoires that made up the dataset. Nearly every sample came with metadata listing a de-identified subject ID, COVID-19 status, age in years and sex. The samples were drawn from the first 160 participants of the ongoing ImmuneRACE study and from 1,254 subjects provided by 6 global collaborators. Where available, HLA class I and class II types were obtained from metadata supplied by the sample provider rather than from assay-based typing. The prospective study material was composed of cDNA or gDNA derived from T cells, B-cell-depleted T cells, or PBMCs. Results the study describes overall, beyond this receptor: The quantity of clinical and demographic metadata differed by source and by participant and was supplied without curation.

TCRbeta CDR3 regions were amplified from genomic DNA using the immunoSEQ Assay, a bias-controlled multiplex PCR. Regarding the original processing steps: The number of nucleated cells in each sample was estimated from the amplification of reference gene primers within the assay. Sequence reads were collapsed and filtered to measure the absolute abundance of every unique TCRbeta CDR3 rearrangement. For each sample, productive Simpson clonality was calculated by taking the square root of Simpson's diversity index across productive rearrangements. TCRdb took over this immuneACCESS table, retaining in-frame rearrangements with V and J assigned. Such tables are incomplete; in checked studies, under half of the missing clones stem from an unresolved V gene, and the remainder is unexplained. V, J and clone size are those of that table, while D and trimming were read from the DNA. Within this sample are roughly 15,000 clones, with about four fifths of them counted one time only. Roughly an eighth of the sample comes from the top ten.

The collaborating institutions used their own protocols to collect whole blood in K2EDTA tubes. For TCRbeta analysis, collaborators shipped samples in one of three forms: frozen whole blood, isolated PBMCs, or DNA extracted from either of those sample types. With regard to this clone: The antigen this receptor binds is unknown. The record has no base qualities; no much larger clone is one base away.

Compared with germline, V lacks 7 bases and J lacks 6 bases; bases without a gene match: 8. Counted from cysteine to phenylalanine, this CDR3 has 14 amino acids. Only CDR3 DNA remains: 42 bases, in frame from the first base. The CDR1 and CDR2 encoded by the germline V gene (reference sequence) are SGHKS and YYEKEE. The TCR originated in a man in his 60s with acute or convalescent COVID-19. The chain links TRBV5-5 with TRBJ2-1, with 9 bases matching TRBD2. The specimen was peripheral blood. The DNA is TGTGCCAGCGCTAGCGGGAAGGGGGTCAATGAGCAGTTCTTC. Translated, this is CASASGKGVNEQFF.